The 7 T cell receptor beta chains reported below all come from one sample, sequenced in a study of radiotherapy plus CTLA-4 blockade in lung cancer listed by TCRdb under 2018. Library preparation used the immunoSEQ multiplex PCR assay. In its TCRdb copy, this immuneACCESS table keeps in-frame sequences only and misses some clones. Where compared with another copy, unresolved V genes explain less than half of these, and the others have no known cause. Recorded for this sample are more than 40,000 clones; roughly two thirds of them occurred a single time. The ten largest clones take up around 25% of the sample. The sample here was peripheral blood, taken from a patient treated with radiotherapy plus ipilimumab. Source of these receptors: a human donor with non-small cell lung cancer who had a partial response to radiotherapy plus ipilimumab.

This chain connects TRBV2 to TRBJ1-1; D unclear. Germline V lookup: CDR1 SNHLY, CDR2 FYNNEI. The V end lost 0 bases, the J end lost 0 bases, and 11 bases lay between the germline ends. The CDR3 has 16 residues. This CDR3 is CASSEALEEMNTEAFF. In DNA form, the CDR3 reads TGTGCCAGCAGTGAAGCGCTGGAGGAAATGAACACTGAAGCTTTCTTT.

This chain links TRBV5-6 with TRBJ2-7; TRBD2 matches 8 bases. CDR1 and CDR2 from the germline V gene are SGHDT and YYEEEE. V shed 3 bases and J 3 bases; nucleotides not matched to a gene: 8. The CDR3 loop spans 15 amino acids. The chain's CDR3 is CASSSGREGFYEQYF. CDR3 nucleotides: TGTGCCAGCAGCTCCGGGAGGGAAGGGTTCTACGAGCAGTACTTC. The complete variable domain, with remaining parts taken from reference TRBV5-6 and TRBJ2-7, reads DAGVTQSPTHLIKTRGQQVTLRCSPKSGHDTVSWYQQALGQGPQFIFQYYEEEERQRGNFPDRFSGHQFPNYSSELNVNALLLGDSALYLCASSSGREGFYEQYFGPGTRLTVT.

V is TRBV19 and J is TRBJ1-1; perhaps TRBD1 as D (5 bases). Germline CDR1 and CDR2: LNHDA and SQIVND (reference sequence). V was shortened by 7 bases and J by 4 bases, with 19 bases between the two germline ends. This CDR3 comprises 15 residues. CDR3 DNA sequence: TGTGCCAGTACCTTCGCGGGGATGCAGGGCACTGAAGCTTTCTTT. This translates into CASTFAGMQGTEAFF.

This clone is medium-sized within its sample. The CDR3 loop reads CASSYLIQGARTEAFF. The CDR3 DNA is TGTGCCAGCAGTTACCTAATACAGGGGGCTCGCACTGAAGCTTTCTTT. This sequence joins TRBV6-5 and TRBJ1-1; TRBD1 matches at 9 bases. Germline-derived CDR1 and CDR2 are MNHEY and SVGAGI. This CDR3 is built from 16 residues. V lost 2 bases and J lost 4; bases outside the gene matches: 8.

The J gene is TRBJ2-3, the V gene TRBV4-1; D is perhaps TRBD1 (7 bases). This CDR3 is 16 amino acids long. Germline V gene data show CDR1 as MGHRA and CDR2 as YSYEKL. Between the trimmed V and J ends, which lost 0 bases and 3 bases, there was a span of 13 bases. The CDR3 DNA is TGCGCCAGCAGCCAAGATGCCTCAGGGGGGACAGATACGCAGTATTTT. It specifies CASSQDASGGTDTQYF.

The chain carries TRBV2 and TRBJ1-5; possible D gene TRBD1, 5 bases. V was pared by 3 bases and J by 2 bases, with 14 bases between. The CDR3 has 16 residues. In germline, CDR1 is SNHLY, CDR2 FYNNEI. CDR3 in DNA: TGTGCCAGCAGTGACCGGGGGGAATGGGGCAATCAGCCCCAGCATTTT. Its translation: CASSDRGEWGNQPQHF. Looking up the rest from reference TRBV2 and TRBJ1-5 gives the full variable domain: EPEVTQTPSHQVTQMGQEVILRCVPISNHLYFYWYRQILGQKVEFLVSFYNNEISEKSEIFDDQFSVERPDGSNFTLKIRSTKLEDSAMYFCASSDRGEWGNQPQHFGDGTRLSIL.

V gene TRBV27 combines with J gene TRBJ2-4, with TRBD1 matching 8 bases. The germline gives CDR1 MNHEY, CDR2 SMNVEV (reference sequence). This CDR3 region has 16 residues. After removal of 5 bases from V and 4 bases from J, the junction contained 10 bases not matched to a gene. The CDR3 spells CASSPFPGQGKNIQYF. In DNA, the CDR3 is TGTGCCAGCAGTCCCTTCCCCGGACAGGGTAAAAACATTCAGTACTTC.